This is a list of T cell receptor beta chains from one sample in a study of T cell changes during pregnancy in multiple sclerosis. Assay: immunoSEQ multiplex PCR; the TCRdb copy retains only in-frame clones and omits some. This sample has some 77,000 clones, with more than 85% found just once. Here the sequenced sample was peripheral blood, taken after pregnancy. These receptors were taken from a female donor in good health, enrolled as a control in a pregnancy study. Each CDR3 is given with its conserved first and last residue. D genes are given only for firm matches. Not every row has a clone size; where given, it reads once, few, many or a size class.

size: -; V: TRBV15; D: -; J: TRBJ2-5; CDR3: CATSKRFQETQYF; DNA: TGTGCCACCAGTAAACGGTTCCAAGAGACCCAGTACTTC
size: -; V: TRBV28; D: -; J: TRBJ2-1; CDR3: CASSWAGGFFYNEQFF; DNA: TGTGCCAGCAGTTGGGCAGGGGGGTTCTTCTACAATGAGCAGTTCTTC
size: -; V: TRBV29-1; D: -; J: TRBJ1-2; CDR3: CSVAPLSAGGYTF; DNA: TGCAGCGTCGCACCCCTCTCCGCCGGGGGCTACACCTTC
size: -; V: TRBV4-3; D: -; J: TRBJ1-2; CDR3: CASSQDFGRGYGYTF; DNA: TGCGCCAGCAGCCAAGATTTTGGCAGGGGCTATGGCTACACCTTC
size: -; V: TRBV6-5; D: TRBD2; J: TRBJ2-3; CDR3: CASNPRDYTDTQYF; DNA: TGTGCCAGCAACCCGCGGGACTACACAGATACGCAGTATTTT
size: -; V: TRBV28; D: -; J: TRBJ1-2; CDR3: CASSFLVAEGYTF; DNA: TGTGCCAGCAGTTTCCTCGTTGCGGAGGGCTACACCTTC
size: -; V: TRBV5-4; D: -; J: TRBJ2-7; CDR3: CASSGGGLGSSYEQYF; DNA: TGTGCCAGCAGCGGCGGAGGGCTAGGGAGCTCCTACGAGCAGTACTTC
size: -; V: TRBV7-3; D: TRBD1; J: TRBJ2-7; CDR3: CASSARDRGREVYEQYF; DNA: TGTGCCAGCAGCGCACGGGACAGGGGACGAGAGGTCTACGAGCAGTACTTC
size: -; V: TRBV7-9; D: TRBD2; J: TRBJ2-7; CDR3: CASSFGTSGGEQYF; DNA: TGTGCCAGCAGCTTCGGGACTAGCGGTGGCGAGCAGTACTTC
size: -; V: TRBV20-1; D: -; J: TRBJ2-1; CDR3: CSALPHNEQFF; DNA: TGCAGTGCCCTACCCCACAATGAGCAGTTCTTC
size: -; V: TRBV4-1; D: -; J: TRBJ2-3; CDR3: CASSQVAGTGRADTQYF; DNA: TGCGCCAGCAGCCAAGTAGCGGGCACAGGGAGGGCAGATACGCAGTATTTT
size: -; V: TRBV6-6; D: -; J: TRBJ1-5; CDR3: CASSLANSNQPQHF; DNA: TGTGCCAGCTCCCTGGCCAATAGCAATCAGCCCCAGCATTTT
size: -; V: TRBV30; D: TRBD2; J: TRBJ2-7; CDR3: CAWKGARGTSYEQYF; DNA: TGTGCCTGGAAGGGTGCGCGGGGGACCTCCTACGAGCAGTACTTC
size: once; V: TRBV6-6; D: TRBD1; J: TRBJ1-2; CDR3: CASSDRGLNYGYTF; DNA: TGTGCCAGCAGTGACAGGGGGCTGAACTATGGCTACACCTTC
size: -; V: TRBV7-7; D: -; J: TRBJ2-5; CDR3: CASSPVQETQYF; DNA: TGTGCTAGCAGCCCCGTCCAAGAGACCCAGTACTTC
size: -; V: TRBV5-4; D: TRBD1; J: TRBJ1-2; CDR3: CASSLLERGPRGYTF; DNA: TGTGCCAGCAGCTTGCTTGAGAGGGGGCCTAGGGGCTACACCTTC
size: -; V: TRBV11-1; D: TRBD1; J: TRBJ2-5; CDR3: CASSPTGGFGETQYF; DNA: TGTGCCAGCAGCCCTACAGGGGGCTTCGGAGAGACCCAGTACTTC
size: -; V: TRBV7-9; D: -; J: TRBJ1-6; CDR3: CASSLDQGYNSPLHF; DNA: TGTGCCAGCAGCTTAGATCAGGGCTATAATTCACCCCTCCACTTT
size: -; V: TRBV5-8; D: -; J: TRBJ2-7; CDR3: CASNPMRDEQYF; DNA: TGTGCCAGCAACCCTATGAGGGACGAGCAGTACTTC
size: -; V: TRBV5-6; D: -; J: TRBJ2-3; CDR3: CASRRDVGGVTDTQYF; DNA: TGTGCCAGCAGGCGGGACGTCGGGGGTGTCACAGATACGCAGTATTTT
size: -; V: TRBV25-1; D: -; J: TRBJ2-1; CDR3: CASSETGMSYNEQFF; DNA: TGTGCCAGCAGTGAAACTGGTATGTCCTACAATGAGCAGTTCTTC
size: -; V: TRBV2; D: TRBD1; J: TRBJ1-5; CDR3: CASRGQGGYQPQHF; DNA: TGTGCCAGCAGGGGACAGGGAGGCTATCAGCCCCAGCATTTT
size: -; V: TRBV5-6; D: -; J: TRBJ2-7; CDR3: CASSLARVTAYEQYF; DNA: TGTGCCAGCAGCTTGGCCAGGGTGACCGCCTACGAGCAGTACTTC
size: -; V: TRBV5-6; D: -; J: TRBJ2-7; CDR3: CASSDLMASGYEQYF; DNA: TGTGCCAGCAGCGACCTAATGGCTTCGGGATACGAGCAGTACTTC
size: -; V: TRBV11-2; D: TRBD2; J: TRBJ2-3; CDR3: CASSKGLAGVGTDTQYF; DNA: TGTGCCAGCAGTAAGGGACTAGCGGGGGTTGGCACAGATACGCAGTATTTT
size: -; V: TRBV1; D: -; J: TRBJ1-6; CDR3: CTSSQGNSPPRFNSPLHF; DNA: TGCACCAGCAGCCAAGGTAACTCCCCTCCCAGGTTCAATTCACCCCTCCACTTT
size: -; V: TRBV30; D: TRBD1; J: TRBJ2-3; CDR3: CAWRTGDRSDTQYF; DNA: TGTGCCTGGAGAACAGGGGATCGGTCAGATACGCAGTATTTT
size: few; V: TRBV9; D: -; J: TRBJ1-5; CDR3: CAISTWVKQDQPQHF; DNA: TGTGCCATCTCCACATGGGTAAAACAGGATCAGCCCCAGCATTTT